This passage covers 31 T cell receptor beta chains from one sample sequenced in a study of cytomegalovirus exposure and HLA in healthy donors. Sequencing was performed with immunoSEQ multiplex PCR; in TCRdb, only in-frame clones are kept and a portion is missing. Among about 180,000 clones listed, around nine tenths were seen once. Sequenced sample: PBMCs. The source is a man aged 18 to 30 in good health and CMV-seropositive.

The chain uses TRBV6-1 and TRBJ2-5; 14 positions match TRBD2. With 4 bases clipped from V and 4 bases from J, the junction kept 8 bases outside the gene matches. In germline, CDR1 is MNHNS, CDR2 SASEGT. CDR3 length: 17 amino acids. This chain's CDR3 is CASSAGLAGGGLETQYF. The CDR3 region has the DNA TGTGCCAGCAGTGCCGGACTAGCGGGGGGAGGTCTAGAGACCCAGTACTTC.

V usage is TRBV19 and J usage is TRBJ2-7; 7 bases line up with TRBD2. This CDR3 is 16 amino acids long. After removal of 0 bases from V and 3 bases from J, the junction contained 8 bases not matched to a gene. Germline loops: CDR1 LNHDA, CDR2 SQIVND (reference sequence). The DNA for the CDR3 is TGTGCCAGTAGTATAGATGCGGCGGGAGTGGGCTACGAGCAGTACTTC. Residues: CASSIDAAGVGYEQYF. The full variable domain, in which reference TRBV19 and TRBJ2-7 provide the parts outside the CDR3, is DGGITQSPKYLFRKEGQNVTLSCEQNLNHDAMYWYRQDPGQGLRLIYYSQIVNDFQKGDIAEGYSVSREKKESFPLTVTSAQKNPTAFYLCASSIDAAGVGYEQYFGPGTRLTVT.

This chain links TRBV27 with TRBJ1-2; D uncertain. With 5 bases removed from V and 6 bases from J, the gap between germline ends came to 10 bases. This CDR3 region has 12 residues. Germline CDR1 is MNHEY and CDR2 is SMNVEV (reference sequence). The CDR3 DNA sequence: TGTGCCAGCAGTCTGCCGGGGAATGGCTACACCTTC. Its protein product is CASSLPGNGYTF.

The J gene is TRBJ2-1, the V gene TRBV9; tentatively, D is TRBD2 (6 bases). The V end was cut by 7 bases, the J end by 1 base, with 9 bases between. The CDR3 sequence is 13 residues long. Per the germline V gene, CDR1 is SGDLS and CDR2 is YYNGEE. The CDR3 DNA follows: TGTGCCAGCTCCCTAGCGTCCTACAATGAGCAGTTCTTC. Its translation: CASSLASYNEQFF. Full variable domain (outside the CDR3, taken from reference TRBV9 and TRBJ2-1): DSGVTQTPKHLITATGQRVTLRCSPRSGDLSVYWYQQSLDQGLQFLIQYYNGEERAKGNILERFSAQQFPDLHSELNLSSLELGDSALYFCASSLASYNEQFFGPGTRLTVL.

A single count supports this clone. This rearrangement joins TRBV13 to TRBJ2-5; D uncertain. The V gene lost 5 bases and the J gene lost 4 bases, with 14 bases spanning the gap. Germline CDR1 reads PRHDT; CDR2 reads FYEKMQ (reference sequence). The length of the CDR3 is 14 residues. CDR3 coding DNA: TGTGCCAGCAGCCCTAGTGGCGTCGGAGAGACCCAGTACTTC. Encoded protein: CASSPSGVGETQYF. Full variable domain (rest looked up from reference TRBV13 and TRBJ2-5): AAGVIQSPRHLIKEKRETATLKCYPIPRHDTVYWYQQGPGQDPQFLISFYEKMQSDKGSIPDRFSAQQFSDYHSELNMSSLELGDSALYFCASSPSGVGETQYFGPGTRLLVL.

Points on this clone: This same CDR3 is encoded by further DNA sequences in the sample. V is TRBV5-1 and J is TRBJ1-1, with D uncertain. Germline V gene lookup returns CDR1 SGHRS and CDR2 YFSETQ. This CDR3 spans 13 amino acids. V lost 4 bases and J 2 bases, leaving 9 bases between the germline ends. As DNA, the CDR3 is TGCGCCAGCAGCGTCGGGGTCAACACTGAAGCTTTCTTT. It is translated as CASSVGVNTEAFF.

The CDR3 region is CASRTAWEGADTQYF. CDR3 nucleotide sequence: TGTGCCAGCAGAACTGCTTGGGAGGGGGCAGATACGCAGTATTTT. The V call is TRBV28, the J call TRBJ2-3; D is perhaps TRBD2 (7 bases). Looked up from germline, CDR1 is MDHEN and CDR2 is SYDVKM. This CDR3 has 15 amino acids. V was pared by 6 bases and J by 4 bases, with 17 bases between. The variable domain in full, completed from reference TRBV28 and TRBJ2-3, reads DVKVTQSSRYLVKRTGEKVFLECVQDMDHENMFWYRQDPGLGLRLIYFSYDVKMKEKGDIPEGYSVSREKKERFSLILESASTNQTSMYLCASRTAWEGADTQYFGPGTRLTVL.

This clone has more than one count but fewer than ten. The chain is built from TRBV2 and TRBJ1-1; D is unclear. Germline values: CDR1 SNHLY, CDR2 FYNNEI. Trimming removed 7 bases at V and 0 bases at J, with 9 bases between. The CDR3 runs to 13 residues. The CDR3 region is CASIQIMNTEAFF. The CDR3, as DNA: TGTGCCAGCATCCAGATAATGAACACTGAAGCTTTCTTT.

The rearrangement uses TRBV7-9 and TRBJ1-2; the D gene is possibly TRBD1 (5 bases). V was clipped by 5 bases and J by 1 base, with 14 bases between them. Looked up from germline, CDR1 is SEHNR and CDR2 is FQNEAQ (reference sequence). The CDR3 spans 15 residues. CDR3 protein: CASSPPQGFNYGYTF. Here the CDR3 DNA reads TGTGCCAGCAGCCCACCCCAGGGATTTAACTATGGCTACACCTTC.

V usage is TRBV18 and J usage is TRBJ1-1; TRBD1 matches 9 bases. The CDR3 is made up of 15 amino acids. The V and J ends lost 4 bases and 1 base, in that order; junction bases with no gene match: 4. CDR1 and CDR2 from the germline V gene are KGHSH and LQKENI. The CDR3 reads CASSLGTGRNTEAFF. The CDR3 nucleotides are TGTGCCAGCTCACTGGGGACAGGGCGGAACACTGAAGCTTTCTTT.

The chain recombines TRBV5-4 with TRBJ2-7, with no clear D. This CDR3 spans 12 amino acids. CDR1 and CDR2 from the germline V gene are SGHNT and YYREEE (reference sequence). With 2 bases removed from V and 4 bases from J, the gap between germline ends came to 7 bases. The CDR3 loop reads CASSLVGYEQYF. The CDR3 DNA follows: TGTGCCAGCAGCTTAGTCGGGTACGAGCAGTACTTC.

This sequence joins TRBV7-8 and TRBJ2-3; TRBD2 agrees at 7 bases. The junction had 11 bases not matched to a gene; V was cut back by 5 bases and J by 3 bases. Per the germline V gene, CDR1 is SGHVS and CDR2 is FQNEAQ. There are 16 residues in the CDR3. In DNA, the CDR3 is TGTGCCAGCAGCCAATGGGGCGGGGGTCCGACAGATACGCAGTATTTT. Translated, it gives CASSQWGGGPTDTQYF.

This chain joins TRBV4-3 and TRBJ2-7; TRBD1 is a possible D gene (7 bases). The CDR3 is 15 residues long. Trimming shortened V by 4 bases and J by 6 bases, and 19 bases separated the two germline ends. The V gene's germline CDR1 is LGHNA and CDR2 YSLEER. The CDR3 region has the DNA TGCGCCAGCAGCCTTGACCCAGGGGGAGCGGGCGAGCAGTACTTC. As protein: CASSLDPGGAGEQYF.

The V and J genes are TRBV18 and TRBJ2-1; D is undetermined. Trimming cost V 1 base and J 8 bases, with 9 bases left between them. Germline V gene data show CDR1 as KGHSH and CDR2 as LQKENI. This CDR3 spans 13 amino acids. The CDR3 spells CASSPRLEDEQFF. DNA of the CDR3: TGTGCCAGCTCACCACGGCTAGAGGATGAGCAGTTCTTC.

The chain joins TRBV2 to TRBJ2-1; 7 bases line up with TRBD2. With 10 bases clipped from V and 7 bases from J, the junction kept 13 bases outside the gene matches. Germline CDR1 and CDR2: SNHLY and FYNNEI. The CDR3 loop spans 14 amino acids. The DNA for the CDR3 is TGTGCCAACGCGGGGAGGGCCAAATCAAATGAGCAGTTCTTC. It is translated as CANAGRAKSNEQFF.

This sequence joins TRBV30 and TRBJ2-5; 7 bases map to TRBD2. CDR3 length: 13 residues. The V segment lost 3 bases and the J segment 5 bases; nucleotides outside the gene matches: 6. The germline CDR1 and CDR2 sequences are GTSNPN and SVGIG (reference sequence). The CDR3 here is CAWRGGGRETQYF. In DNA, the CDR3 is TGTGCCTGGAGGGGCGGGGGAAGGGAGACCCAGTACTTC.

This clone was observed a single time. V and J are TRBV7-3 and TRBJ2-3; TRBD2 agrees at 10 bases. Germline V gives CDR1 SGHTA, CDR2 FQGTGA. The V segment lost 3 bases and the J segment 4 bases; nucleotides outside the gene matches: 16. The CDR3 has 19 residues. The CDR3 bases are TGTGCCAGCAGCTTGATCGGGACTAGCGAGGGGCCGAGCTCAGATACGCAGTATTTT. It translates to CASSLIGTSEGPSSDTQYF.

CDR3 sequence (DNA): TGCAGCGTTGAGCGGTCTAGCGGGGACCTGATGATCCCCTACAATGAGCAGTTCTTC. Protein product: CSVERSSGDLMIPYNEQFF. The chain joins TRBV29-1 to TRBJ2-1, with 9 bases identical to TRBD2. J lost 2 bases, V lost 3 bases, and 17 bases had no gene match. Germline CDR1 and CDR2: SQVTM and ANQGSEA. The CDR3 consists of 19 residues.

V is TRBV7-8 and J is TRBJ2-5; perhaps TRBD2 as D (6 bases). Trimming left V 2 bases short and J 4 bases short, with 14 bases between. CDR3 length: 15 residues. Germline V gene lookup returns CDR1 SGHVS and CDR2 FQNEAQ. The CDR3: CASSLHRTTGETQYF. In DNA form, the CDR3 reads TGTGCCAGCAGCTTACATCGGACTACGGGAGAGACCCAGTACTTC.

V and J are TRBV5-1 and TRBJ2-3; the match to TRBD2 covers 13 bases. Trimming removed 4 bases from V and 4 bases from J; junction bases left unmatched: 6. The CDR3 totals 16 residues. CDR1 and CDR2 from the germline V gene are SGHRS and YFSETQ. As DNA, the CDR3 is TGCGCCAGCAGCCCGGGACTAGCGGGATTCGCAGATACGCAGTATTTT. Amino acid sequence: CASSPGLAGFADTQYF.

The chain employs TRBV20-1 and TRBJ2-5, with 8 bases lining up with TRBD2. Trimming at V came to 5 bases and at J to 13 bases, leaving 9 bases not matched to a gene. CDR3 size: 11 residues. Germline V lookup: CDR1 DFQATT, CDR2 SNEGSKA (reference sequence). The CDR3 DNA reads TGCAGTGCTTCCCCTCGACTAGCGCCGTACTTC. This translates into CSASPRLAPYF.

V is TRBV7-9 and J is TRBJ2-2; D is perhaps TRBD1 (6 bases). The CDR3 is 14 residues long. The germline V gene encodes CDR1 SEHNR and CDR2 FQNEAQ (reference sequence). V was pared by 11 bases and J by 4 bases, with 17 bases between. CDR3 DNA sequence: TGTGCCGGCGAAAGGGGGAGATTCACCGGGGAGCTGTTTTTT. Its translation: CAGERGRFTGELFF.

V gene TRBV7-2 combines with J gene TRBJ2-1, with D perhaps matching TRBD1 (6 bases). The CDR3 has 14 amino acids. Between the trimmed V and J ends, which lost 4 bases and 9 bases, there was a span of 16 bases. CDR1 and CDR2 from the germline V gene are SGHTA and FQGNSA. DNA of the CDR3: TGTGCCAGCAGCTCCGGGACACCTGTCGGTGAGCAGTTCTTC. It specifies CASSSGTPVGEQFF.

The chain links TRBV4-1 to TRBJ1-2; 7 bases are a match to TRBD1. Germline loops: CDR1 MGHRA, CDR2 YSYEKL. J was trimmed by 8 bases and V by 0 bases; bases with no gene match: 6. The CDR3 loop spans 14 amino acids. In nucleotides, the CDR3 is TGCGCCAGCAGCCAAGATTGGGCAGGGGGAGGCTACACCTTC. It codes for CASSQDWAGGGYTF.

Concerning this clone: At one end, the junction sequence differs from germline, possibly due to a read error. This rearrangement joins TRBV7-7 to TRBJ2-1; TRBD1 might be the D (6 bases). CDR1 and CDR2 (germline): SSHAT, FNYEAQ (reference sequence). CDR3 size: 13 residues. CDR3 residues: CASSLEGGYEQFF. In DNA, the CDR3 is TGTGCTAGCAGCCTTGAAGGGGGTTATGAGCAGTTCTTC. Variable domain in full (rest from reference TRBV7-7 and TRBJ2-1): GAGVSQSPRYKVTKRGQDVTLRCDPISSHATLYWYQQALGQGPEFLTYFNYEAQPDKSGLPSDRFSAERPEGSISTLTIQRTEQRDSAMYRCASSLEGGYEQFFGPGTRLTVL.

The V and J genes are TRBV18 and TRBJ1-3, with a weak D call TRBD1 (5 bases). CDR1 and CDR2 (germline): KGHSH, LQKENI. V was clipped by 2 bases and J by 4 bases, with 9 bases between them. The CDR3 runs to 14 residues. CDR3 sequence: CASSPRGRGNTIYF. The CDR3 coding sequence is TGTGCCAGCTCACCAAGGGGAAGGGGAAACACCATATATTTT.

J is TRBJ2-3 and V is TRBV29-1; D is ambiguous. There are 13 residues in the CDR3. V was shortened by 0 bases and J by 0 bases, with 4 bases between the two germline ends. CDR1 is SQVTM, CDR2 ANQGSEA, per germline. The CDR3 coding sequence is TGCAGCGTTGAAGACCCTAGCACAGATACGCAGTATTTT. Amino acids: CSVEDPSTDTQYF.

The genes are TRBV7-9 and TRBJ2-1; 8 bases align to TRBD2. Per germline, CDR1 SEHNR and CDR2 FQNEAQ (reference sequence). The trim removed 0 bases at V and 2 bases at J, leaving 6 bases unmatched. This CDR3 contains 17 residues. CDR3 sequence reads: CASSLAQRGTAYNEQFF. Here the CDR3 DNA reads TGTGCCAGCAGCTTAGCGCAGCGGGGGACGGCCTACAATGAGCAGTTCTTC.

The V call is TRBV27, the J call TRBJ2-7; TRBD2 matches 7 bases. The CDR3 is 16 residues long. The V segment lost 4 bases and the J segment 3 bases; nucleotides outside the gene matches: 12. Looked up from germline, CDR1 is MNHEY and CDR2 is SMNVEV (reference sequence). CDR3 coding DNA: TGTGCCAGCAGTTCCGGTCGATTCAAGCGGGACTACGAGCAGTACTTC. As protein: CASSSGRFKRDYEQYF.

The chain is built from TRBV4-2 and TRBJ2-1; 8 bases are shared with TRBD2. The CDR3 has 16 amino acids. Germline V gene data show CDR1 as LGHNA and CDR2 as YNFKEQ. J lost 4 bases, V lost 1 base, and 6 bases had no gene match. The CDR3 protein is CASSQVPGLAYNEQFF. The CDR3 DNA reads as TGTGCCAGCAGCCAAGTACCCGGACTAGCATACAATGAGCAGTTCTTC.

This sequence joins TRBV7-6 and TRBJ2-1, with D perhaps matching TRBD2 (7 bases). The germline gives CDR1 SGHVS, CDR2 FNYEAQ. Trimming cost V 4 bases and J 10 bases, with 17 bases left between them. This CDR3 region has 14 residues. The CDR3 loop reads CASSSPGGRREQFF. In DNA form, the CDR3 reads TGTGCCAGCAGCTCCCCGGGGGGCCGGAGGGAGCAGTTCTTC.